The 5 T cell receptor beta chains below come from one sample, sequenced in a study of blood T cells in healthy people across ages. With a J-beta primer mix and a sample-barcoded 5' primer, a second PCR ran 7 to 11 cycles. Each CDR3 protein gets one entry after TCRdb re-called the 5' RACE reads with MiXCR. The table includes more than 650,000 distinct CDR3 sequences, 25% to 30% detected once. The sample was also reused in another study, on T cells of mothers and their children.

The sequencing sample was made of blood. The origin of the receptors is a boy under 18 in good health.

This chain uses TRBV13 with TRBJ2-3; TRBD1 agrees at 11 bases. The CDR3 covers 16 residues. Germline loops: CDR1 PRHDT, CDR2 FYEKMQ (reference sequence). V shed 8 bases and J 6 bases; nucleotides not matched to a gene: 13. The CDR3 region is CASQIRGQGADDTQYF. For the CDR3, the DNA is TGTGCCAGCCAAATCCGTGGACAGGGGGCGGATGATACGCAGTATTTT.

The V call is TRBV20-1, the J call TRBJ2-5, with 9 positions matching TRBD2. V trimming: 7 bases; J trimming: 2 bases; junction bases outside the gene matches: 20. Germline V lookup: CDR1 DFQATT, CDR2 SNEGSKA (reference sequence). The CDR3 sequence is 18 residues long. The CDR3 reads CSVFRPGAGGVLQETQYF. CDR3 DNA sequence: TGCAGTGTTTTCCGGCCAGGGGCGGGGGGGGTTTTACAAGAGACCCAGTACTTC.

The chain uses TRBV10-3 and TRBJ2-1; TRBD2 agrees at 12 bases. V lost 6 bases and J lost 4; bases outside the gene matches: 1. This CDR3 has 14 residues. CDR1 and CDR2 from the germline V gene are ENHRY and SYGVKD. The CDR3 reads CAIRTSGGYNEQFF. In nucleotides, the CDR3 is TGTGCCATCAGAACTAGCGGGGGGTACAATGAGCAGTTCTTC.

This clonotype was seen only a few times. This sequence joins TRBV20-1 and TRBJ2-5; 8 nucleotides align to TRBD1. CDR1 is DFQATT, CDR2 SNEGSKA, per germline (reference sequence). The V segment lost 6 bases and the J segment 2 bases; nucleotides outside the gene matches: 8. The CDR3 runs to 14 residues. CDR3 sequence (DNA): TGCAGTGCGCAGGGGGCCCAGGAGCAAGAGACCCAGTACTTC. This sequence encodes CSAQGAQEQETQYF.

This rearrangement joins TRBV9 to TRBJ2-5, with unresolved D. The J call may be incorrect, as the DNA end agrees better with TRBJ2-7. This CDR3 is built from 14 residues. Germline V CDR1 and CDR2: SGDLS, YYNGEE. The CDR3 DNA is TGTGCCAGCAGCGTAGCCCCATTTGGGAACGAGCAGTACTTC. Protein sequence: CASSVAPFGNEQYF.